This T cell receptor beta chain was identified during a study of regulatory T cells in long-lasting Graves disease. Library construction for TCR beta used iRepertoire HTBI primers and Arm-PCR of CDR3 regions. TCRdb re-called the multiplex PCR reads with MiXCR, one entry per CDR3 protein. The sample holds some 500,000 distinct CDR3 sequences; around 16% are singletons and the top ten take approximately 25%. With V trimmed by 2 bases and J by 6 bases, 4 bases remained unmatched. Germline CDR1 is SGHRS and CDR2 is YFSETQ. The CDR3 sequence is 13 residues long. Time point meaning: newly diagnosed GD, antithyroid drugs for less than 3 months. PBMC-extracted RNA yielded the TCR library. This same sample was also taken into another study, of T cells in Graves' hyperthyroidism and ophthalmopathy. That paper notes: Through a model of 13 V-J features, ophthalmopathy was separated from stable hyperthyroidism.

The material was peripheral blood mononuclear cells (PBMCs), obtained at new diagnosis, from a patient treated with antithyroid drugs. V gene TRBV5-1 combines with J gene TRBJ2-7; 8 bases match TRBD1. The receptor's source is a woman aged 40-60 years with Graves disease. The CDR3 nucleotides are TGCGCCAGCAGCTTCCAGGGGGCTCGCGAGCAGTACTTC. Translating gives CASSFQGAREQYF.